This passage covers 31 T cell receptor beta chains from one sample sequenced in a study of circulating and synovial CD4+ cells in juvenile arthritis. The table came from immunoSEQ multiplex PCR; TCRdb's copy has only in-frame clones and leaves some out. The sample has 30,000 to 40,000 clones, about 95% seen once. The material sequenced was CD4+ T cells from blood. The receptors originated from a human donor with juvenile idiopathic arthritis.

The table lists this clone with a few counts. The rearrangement joins TRBV18 to TRBJ1-3; TRBD1 agrees at 10 bases. The CDR3 totals 16 residues. Trimming removed 5 bases from V and 1 base from J; junction bases left unmatched: 5. In germline, CDR1 is KGHSH, CDR2 LQKENI. The CDR3 here is CASSTGTGDSGNTIYF. In DNA, the CDR3 is TGTGCCAGCTCAACCGGGACAGGGGATTCTGGAAACACCATATATTTT.

J is TRBJ2-2 and V is TRBV4-1, with D unresolved. CDR3 length: 13 residues. Trimming removed 4 bases from V and 5 bases from J, with 8 bases in between. CDR1 is MGHRA and CDR2 is YSYEKL in the germline V gene. CDR3 residues: CASSPPRTGELFF. CDR3 nucleotide sequence: TGCGCCAGCAGCCCCCCGAGGACCGGGGAGCTGTTTTTT.

Only one count was recorded for this clone. The chain links TRBV6-5 to TRBJ1-5, with unresolved D. The length of the CDR3 is 13 residues. Germline V gives CDR1 MNHEY, CDR2 SVGAGI. Trimming took 0 bases from V and 5 from J, leaving 5 bases between them. CDR3 in amino acids: CASSYSRYQPQHF. The CDR3 DNA follows: TGTGCCAGCAGTTACTCGCGATATCAGCCCCAGCATTTT.

The J gene is TRBJ2-1, the V gene TRBV7-3; D possibly corresponds to TRBD2 (5 bases). Per germline, CDR1 SGHTA and CDR2 FQGTGA. The V end was cut by 5 bases, the J end by 6 bases, with 14 bases between. CDR3 length: 14 residues. CDR3 loop: CASSPGRTGNEQFF. In nucleotides, the CDR3 is TGTGCCAGCAGCCCGGGAAGGACGGGCAATGAGCAGTTCTTC.

The genes are TRBV28 and TRBJ1-4, with unresolved D. CDR3 length: 11 residues. Germline V gene data show CDR1 as MDHEN and CDR2 as SYDVKM. The V and J ends lost 7 bases and 8 bases respectively, with 8 bases between them. CDR3 bases: TGTGCCAGCAATCGCGGGGAAAAACTGTTTTTT. This encodes CASNRGEKLFF.

The J gene is TRBJ2-3, the V gene TRBV19; 7 bases align to TRBD1. V was clipped by 7 bases and J by 6 bases; unmatched bases: 1. From germline, CDR1 is LNHDA and CDR2 SQIVND (reference sequence). This CDR3 is 11 amino acids long. CDR3 in amino acids: CASTRGDTQYF. CDR3 DNA sequence: TGTGCCAGTACCAGGGGGGATACGCAGTATTTT.

The V call is TRBV30, the J call TRBJ2-7; D remains unclear. The CDR3 has 12 residues. Germline CDR1 GTSNPN, CDR2 SVGIG (reference sequence). V gave up 6 bases and J gave up 3 bases, with 12 bases separating them. The CDR3 loop is CACRGSVYEQYF. DNA of the CDR3: TGTGCCTGTCGCGGCTCAGTCTACGAGCAGTACTTC.

Remarks on this clone: The same CDR3 arises from other DNA sequences in this sample as well. The V gene is TRBV30, the J gene TRBJ1-6; D possibly corresponds to TRBD1 (5 bases). CDR3 length: 15 amino acids. Trimming removed 4 bases at V and 7 bases at J, with 17 bases between. Germline values: CDR1 GTSNPN, CDR2 SVGIG (reference sequence). The CDR3 loop is CAWNPRGRVNSPLHF. The CDR3 DNA sequence: TGTGCCTGGAACCCGAGAGGCAGGGTGAATTCACCCCTCCACTTT.

The rearrangement joins TRBV7-8 to TRBJ2-1, with TRBD2 matching over 10 bases. This CDR3 spans 15 amino acids. Germline V gives CDR1 SGHVS, CDR2 FQNEAQ. The ends lost 3 bases at V and 6 bases at J; junction bases unmatched: 5. The CDR3 coding sequence is TGTGCCAGCAGCTTGATAGCGGGGGGCTCCAATGAGCAGTTCTTC. Encoded protein: CASSLIAGGSNEQFF.

V gene TRBV4-2 combines with J gene TRBJ2-7; 9 bases map to TRBD2. The CDR3 has 15 amino acids. J lost 0 bases, V lost 1 base, and 1 base had no gene match. Looked up from germline, CDR1 is LGHNA and CDR2 is YNFKEQ. The CDR3 coding sequence is TGTGCCAGCAGCCAAGGACTAGCGGACTCCTACGAGCAGTACTTC. Its protein is CASSQGLADSYEQYF.

This chain connects TRBV4-1 to TRBJ2-7; D might be TRBD1 (6 bases). The germline V and J ends were trimmed by 0 bases and 1 base, with 16 bases remaining between them. The CDR3 contains 17 residues. Germline CDR1 is MGHRA and CDR2 is YSYEKL. DNA for the CDR3: TGCGCCAGCAGCCAAGAATCTGTGAACAGGGCTTCCTACGAGCAGTACTTC. Residues: CASSQESVNRASYEQYF.

This chain joins TRBV28 and TRBJ2-3; D unclear. Looked up from germline, CDR1 is MDHEN and CDR2 is SYDVKM. V was pared by 6 bases and J by 7 bases, with 8 bases between. The CDR3 contains 11 residues. The CDR3 DNA follows: TGTGCCAGCAGATACAGATATACGCAGTATTTT. It specifies CASRYRYTQYF.

Of note for this clone: Other DNA sequences in this specimen translate into the identical CDR3. The chain joins TRBV25-1 to TRBJ1-6; D gene unclear. Trimming shortened V by 1 base and J by 6 bases, and 10 bases separated the two germline ends. Germline V lookup: CDR1 MGHDK, CDR2 SYGVNS. CDR3 length equals 15 residues. CDR3 nucleotides: TGTGCCAGCAGTGAATCCAGGTTGGGTAATTCACCCCTCCACTTT. Its translation: CASSESRLGNSPLHF.

The chain has TRBV2 and TRBJ2-2; TRBD2 might be the D (5 bases). The CDR3 totals 13 residues. The V gene's germline CDR1 is SNHLY and CDR2 FYNNEI. V was shortened by 7 bases and J by 5 bases, with 11 bases between the two germline ends. CDR3 bases: TGTGCCAGCACCCCTTCGGGGACCGGGGAGCTGTTTTTT. Protein: CASTPSGTGELFF.

The chain is built from TRBV7-9 and TRBJ2-7; 7 bases agree with TRBD1. V shed 5 bases, J shed 3 bases, and the junction held 4 bases outside the gene matches. The germline V gene encodes CDR1 SEHNR and CDR2 FQNEAQ (reference sequence). This CDR3 comprises 13 residues. CDR3 coding DNA: TGTGCCAGCAGCCCGGGACAGAGCTACGAGCAGTACTTC. Amino acid sequence: CASSPGQSYEQYF.

This chain uses TRBV6-5 with TRBJ1-2; 9 bases map to TRBD1. V trimming: 0 bases; J trimming: 4 bases; junction bases outside the gene matches: 6. The CDR3 is 16 residues long. Germline CDR1 MNHEY, CDR2 SVGAGI. The CDR3 region is CASSYSLQGAPYGYTF. CDR3 DNA sequence: TGTGCCAGCAGTTACTCGTTACAGGGGGCCCCCTATGGCTACACCTTC.

The V call is TRBV4-1, the J call TRBJ1-1; 9 nucleotides align to TRBD1. CDR1 is MGHRA and CDR2 is YSYEKL in the germline V gene. V lost 0 bases to trimming and J lost 1 base; unmatched junction nucleotides: 9. The CDR3 has 18 amino acids. In DNA form, the CDR3 reads TGCGCCAGCAGCCAAGAACGGGGGGGGGACAGGGCGAACACTGAAGCTTTCTTT. Its translation: CASSQERGGDRANTEAFF.

The V and J genes are TRBV28 and TRBJ1-5; 7 bases are shared with TRBD1. Trimming took 5 bases from V and 5 from J; bases not matched to a gene: 6. This CDR3 contains 14 residues. CDR1 and CDR2 from the germline V gene are MDHEN and SYDVKM. CDR3 in DNA: TGTGCCAGCAGTCCCAGGGGGAGTTATCAGCCCCAGCATTTT. This encodes CASSPRGSYQPQHF.

The chain employs TRBV18 and TRBJ2-5, with D unclear. Judging by the DNA end, TRBJ2-7 fits better; the J call may be wrong. This CDR3 comprises 13 residues. Germline V gene data show CDR1 as KGHSH and CDR2 as LQKENI. The CDR3 here is CASSPPASYEQYF. As DNA, the CDR3 is TGTGCCAGCTCACCACCCGCTTCCTACGAGCAGTACTTC.

The V and J genes are TRBV23-1 and TRBJ2-1; D ambiguous. TRBV23-1 is filed as an ORF, its function uncertain. V lost 1 base and J lost 0, with 19 bases in between. This CDR3 is built from 19 residues. The CDR3 here is CASSQYGPNLASSYNEQFF. The CDR3 DNA is TGCGCCAGCAGTCAATATGGCCCCAATCTTGCTAGCTCCTACAATGAGCAGTTCTTC.

The chain combines TRBV7-9 with TRBJ1-1, with D possibly matching TRBD1 (6 bases). The CDR3 runs 14 residues. Germline V gene lookup returns CDR1 SEHNR and CDR2 FQNEAQ (reference sequence). The V and J ends lost 5 bases and 4 bases respectively, with 14 bases between them. The chain's CDR3 is CASSPDSIFTEAFF. The CDR3 coding sequence is TGTGCCAGCAGCCCGGACAGTATTTTCACTGAAGCTTTCTTT.

The chain joins TRBV6-5 to TRBJ1-4, with TRBD1 matching over 7 bases. Germline CDR1 reads MNHEY; CDR2 reads SVGAGI. The CDR3 runs to 16 residues. V shed 2 bases, J shed 6 bases, and the junction held 9 bases outside the gene matches. This chain's CDR3 is CASSYQNRQGYEKLFF. Written as DNA, the CDR3 is TGTGCCAGCAGTTACCAGAACCGACAGGGCTATGAAAAACTGTTTTTT.

This chain connects TRBV28 to TRBJ1-2; tentative D call: TRBD1 (6 bases). The CDR3 is 14 residues long. Trimming cost V 7 bases and J 0 bases, with 12 bases left between them. From germline, CDR1 is MDHEN and CDR2 SYDVKM. DNA of the CDR3: TGTGCCAGCACCGTGACAGGAGCTAACTATGGCTACACCTTC. Translating it yields CASTVTGANYGYTF.

The chain uses TRBV9 and TRBJ1-1; 11 positions agree with TRBD1. Germline trimming cut 3 bases from V and 5 bases from J; bases unmatched to any gene: 6. The CDR3 length is 15 residues. Germline V lookup: CDR1 SGDLS, CDR2 YYNGEE. CDR3 amino acids: CASSAGQGARTEAFF. The CDR3 bases are TGTGCCAGCAGCGCCGGACAGGGGGCTAGGACTGAAGCTTTCTTT.

The chain carries TRBV10-3 and TRBJ1-1; TRBD1 aligns across 7 bases. Germline-derived CDR1 and CDR2 are ENHRY and SYGVKD. This CDR3 is 13 amino acids long. J gave up 3 bases and V 4 bases, and 2 bases lay outside the gene matches. CDR3 sequence: CAISAGQDTEAFF. The CDR3 nucleotides are TGTGCCATCAGTGCAGGACAGGACACTGAAGCTTTCTTT.

The chain has TRBV7-9 and TRBJ1-6, with unresolved D. This CDR3 has 13 residues. V dropped 5 bases and J dropped 3 bases, with 5 bases sitting between them. Germline-derived CDR1 and CDR2 are SEHNR and FQNEAQ (reference sequence). CDR3 region: CASSDNYNSPLHF. The CDR3 nucleotides are TGTGCCAGCAGCGACAACTATAATTCACCCCTCCACTTT. Looking up the rest from reference TRBV7-9 and TRBJ1-6 gives the full variable domain: DTGVSQNPRHKITKRGQNVTFRCDPISEHNRLYWYRQTLGQGPEFLTYFQNEAQLEKSRLLSDRFSAERPKGSFSTLEIQRTEQGDSAMYLCASSDNYNSPLHFGNGTRLTVT.

The V call is TRBV9, the J call TRBJ2-1; TRBD2 might be the D (6 bases). Per germline, CDR1 SGDLS and CDR2 YYNGEE. This CDR3 has 15 amino acids. The ends were cut back, 1 base at V and 2 bases at J, with 10 bases in the middle. The CDR3 sequence: CASSVSQRAYNEQFF. CDR3 nucleotide sequence: TGTGCCAGCAGCGTATCCCAGCGGGCCTACAATGAGCAGTTCTTC.

V is TRBV5-1 and J is TRBJ2-7; TRBD1 agrees at 9 bases. Germline CDR1 is SGHRS and CDR2 is YFSETQ. The CDR3 loop spans 13 amino acids. V shed 4 bases, J shed 5 bases, and the junction held 4 bases outside the gene matches. CDR3 sequence reads: CASSMGTGNEQYF. CDR3 in DNA: TGCGCCAGCAGCATGGGGACAGGGAACGAGCAGTACTTC.

This chain links TRBV2 with TRBJ1-5; D not resolved. Between the trimmed V and J ends, which lost 9 bases and 2 bases, there was a span of 14 bases. Germline V lookup: CDR1 SNHLY, CDR2 FYNNEI. This CDR3 region has 14 residues. In DNA, the CDR3 is TGTGCCAGTAAGCTCTGGGGAGGCAATCAGCCCCAGCATTTT. Translation: CASKLWGGNQPQHF.

This chain uses TRBV11-2 with TRBJ1-4, with 7 bases identical to TRBD1. The junction had 12 bases not matched to a gene; V was cut back by 0 bases and J by 8 bases. Germline V gives CDR1 SGHAT, CDR2 FQNNGV. This CDR3 region has 17 residues. Written as DNA, the CDR3 is TGTGCCAGCAGCTTAGACCAGGACAGGCTCGACGGCGAAAAACTGTTTTTT. This sequence encodes CASSLDQDRLDGEKLFF.

The gene calls are TRBV29-1 and TRBJ2-3; D may be TRBD2 (5 bases). V lost 3 bases and J 1 base, leaving 17 bases between the germline ends. Germline V gene data show CDR1 as SQVTM and CDR2 as ANQGSEA. This CDR3 has 16 amino acids. The CDR3 bases are TGCAGCGTTGACTCCCTCACACGAGGGCGCACAGATACGCAGTATTTT. It translates to CSVDSLTRGRTDTQYF.